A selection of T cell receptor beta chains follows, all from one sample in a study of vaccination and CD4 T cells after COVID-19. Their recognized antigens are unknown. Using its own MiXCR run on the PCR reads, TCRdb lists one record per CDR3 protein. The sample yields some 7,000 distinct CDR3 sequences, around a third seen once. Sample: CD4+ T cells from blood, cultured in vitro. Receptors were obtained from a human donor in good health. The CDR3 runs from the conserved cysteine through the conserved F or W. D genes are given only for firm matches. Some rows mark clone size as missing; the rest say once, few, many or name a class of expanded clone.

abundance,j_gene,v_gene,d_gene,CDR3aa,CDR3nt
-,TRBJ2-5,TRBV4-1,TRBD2,CASSQSGGNLQETQYF,TGCGCCAGCAGCCAGTCCGGGGGGAATCTTCAAGAGACCCAGTACTTC
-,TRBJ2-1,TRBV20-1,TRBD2,CSAGRSGGRYNEQFF,TGCAGTGCCGGGCGGAGCGGGGGCCGTTACAATGAGCAGTTCTTC
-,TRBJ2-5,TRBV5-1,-,CASSFSQETQYF,TGCGCCAGCAGCTTTAGTCAAGAGACCCAGTACTTC
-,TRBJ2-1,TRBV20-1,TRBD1,CSAKGQGGLYNEQFF,TGCAGTGCTAAAGGACAGGGGGGACTCTACAATGAGCAGTTCTTC
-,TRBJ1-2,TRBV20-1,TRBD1,CSARGSEAPPQGASGYGYTF,TGCAGTGCTAGGGGATCTGAGGCCCCACCCCAGGGGGCGTCCGGCTATGGCTACACCTTC
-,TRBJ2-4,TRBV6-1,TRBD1,CASRNRGSLRDIQYF,TGTGCCAGCAGAAACAGGGGAAGCTTAAGGGACATTCAGTACTTC
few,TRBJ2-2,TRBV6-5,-,CASSYSNGLGGELFF,TGTGCCAGCAGTTACTCGAACGGACTGGGCGGGGAGCTGTTTTTT
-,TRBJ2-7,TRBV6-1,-,CASSTRMNWEQYF,TGTGCCAGCAGTACCCGTATGAATTGGGAGCAGTACTTC
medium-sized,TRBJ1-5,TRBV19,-,CASSINLWGAGQPQHF,TGTGCCAGTAGTATCAATTTGTGGGGGGCAGGGCAGCCCCAGCATTTT
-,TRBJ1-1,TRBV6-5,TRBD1,CASSSGQGARGWRDTEAFF,TGTGCCAGCAGTTCGGGACAGGGGGCGCGCGGATGGAGAGACACTGAAGCTTTCTTT
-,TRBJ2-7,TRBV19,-,CASSTSLGGYEQYF,TGTGCCAGTAGTACTTCTTTGGGTGGCTACGAGCAGTACTTC
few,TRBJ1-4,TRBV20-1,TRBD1,CSARGLRGEVEKLFF,TGCAGTGCTAGAGGCCTCAGGGGGGAGGTCGAAAAACTGTTTTTT
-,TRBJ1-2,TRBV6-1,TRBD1,CASSRTGGALNYGYTF,TGTGCCAGCAGCCGGACAGGGGGCGCATTGAACTATGGCTACACCTTC
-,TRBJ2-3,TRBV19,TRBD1,CASSMVGAGGAWDTQYF,TGTGCCAGTAGTATGGTCGGGGCAGGGGGCGCGTGGGATACGCAGTATTTT
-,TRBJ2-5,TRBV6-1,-,CASSESAGGQETQYF,TGTGCCAGCAGTGAATCCGCTGGGGGGCAAGAGACCCAGTACTTC
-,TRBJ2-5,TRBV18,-,CASSPYQETQYF,TGTGCCAGCTCGCCGTACCAAGAGACCCAGTACTTC
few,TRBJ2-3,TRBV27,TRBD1,CASSSRDRGSDTQYF,TGTGCCAGCAGTTCCCGGGACAGGGGATCAGATACGCAGTATTTT
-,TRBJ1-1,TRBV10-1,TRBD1,CASSEGQGKKGNTEAFF,TGCGCCAGCAGTGAGGGACAGGGGAAAAAGGGGAACACTGAAGCTTTCTTT
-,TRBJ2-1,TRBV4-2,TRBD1,CASSLGGDRVYNEQFF,TGTGCCAGCAGCCTAGGAGGGGACAGGGTCTACAATGAGCAGTTCTTC
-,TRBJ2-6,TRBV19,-,CASSIDLVPGANVLTF,TGTGCCAGTAGTATAGATCTGGTGCCTGGGGCCAACGTCCTGACTTTC
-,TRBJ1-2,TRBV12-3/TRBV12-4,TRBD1,CASSPWTGNYGYTF,TGTGCCAGCAGTCCGTGGACAGGGAACTATGGCTACACCTTC
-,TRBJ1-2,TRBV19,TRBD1,CASSIGTTGAGYTF,TGTGCCAGTAGTATAGGGACGACAGGGGCTGGCTACACCTTC
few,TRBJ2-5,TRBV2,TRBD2,CASSDYRGGAPETQYF,TGTGCCAGCAGTGATTACCGCGGGGGGGCCCCAGAGACCCAGTACTTC
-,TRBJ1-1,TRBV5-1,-,CASSLWATDTYTEAFF,TGCGCCAGCAGCTTGTGGGCGACAGATACTTACACTGAAGCTTTCTTT
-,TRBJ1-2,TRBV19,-,CASSITARGIYGYTF,TGTGCCAGTAGTATCACCGCGAGGGGTATCTATGGCTACACCTTC
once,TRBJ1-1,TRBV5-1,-,CASSLSAGLNTEAFF,TGCGCCAGCAGCTTGTCAGCTGGGTTGAACACTGAAGCTTTCTTT
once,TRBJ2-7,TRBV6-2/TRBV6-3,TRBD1,CASSYVRRTGGEYEQYF,TGTGCCAGCAGTTACGTACGAAGGACAGGGGGCGAATACGAGCAGTACTTC
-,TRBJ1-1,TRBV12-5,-,CASGPGDTEAFF,TGTGCTAGTGGGCCTGGGGACACTGAAGCTTTCTTT
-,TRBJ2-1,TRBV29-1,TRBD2,CSALGEGIFF,TGCAGCGCTCTGGGGGAGGGCATATTCTTC
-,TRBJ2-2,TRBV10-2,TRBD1,CASKGQGGTGELFF,TGCGCCAGCAAGGGACAGGGCGGCACCGGGGAGCTGTTTTTT
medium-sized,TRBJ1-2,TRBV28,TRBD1,CASSYRGSYGYTF,TGTGCCAGCAGTTACAGGGGGAGTTATGGCTACACCTTC
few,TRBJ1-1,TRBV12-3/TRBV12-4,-,CASSTTGSLSEAFF,TGTGCCAGCAGTACCACAGGCTCTCTCAGCGAAGCTTTCTTT
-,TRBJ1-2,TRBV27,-,CATAGSYGYTF,TGTGCTACCGCCGGCTCCTATGGCTACACCTTC
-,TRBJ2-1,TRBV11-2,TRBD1,CASSPHRDRGTNEQFF,TGTGCCAGCAGCCCTCACCGGGACAGGGGGACGAATGAGCAGTTCTTC
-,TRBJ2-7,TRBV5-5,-,CASIPNVPSYEQYF,TGTGCCAGCATCCCGAACGTCCCGTCCTACGAGCAGTACTTC